This entry describes one T cell receptor (beta chain). These data come from a study of blood T cell repertoires in COVID-19. As for the study in general: Donors in the United States, Italy and Spain gave samples during acute or convalescent COVID-19.

Germline V gene sequence: CDR1 SNHLY, CDR2 FYNNEI. CDR3 length: 13 residues. Trimming left V 6 bases short and J 7 bases short, with 13 bases between. Profiled with immunoSEQ multiplex PCR; TCRdb holds only in-frame clones, not every one. The sample yields more than 150,000 clones, around 90% seen once. Sequencing used peripheral blood. This chain connects TRBV2 to TRBJ1-5; D unresolved. The clonotype was recovered from a man in his fifties or sixties with acute or convalescent COVID-19. Here the CDR3 reads CASRTGEVQPQHF. The DNA for the CDR3 is TGTGCCAGCAGGACTGGAGAAGTCCAGCCCCAGCATTTT.